Shown below are 13 T cell receptor beta chains from a single sample sequenced in a study of shared clonotypes between healthy human individuals. The table came from immunoSEQ multiplex PCR; TCRdb's copy has only in-frame clones and leaves some out. The sample holds under 2,000,000 clones, approximately 95% seen once. CD45RO-negative, CCR7-selected cells formed the naive CD8 fraction, which excluded terminally differentiated effector memory CD45RA+ cells. The source material was naive CD8+ T cells sorted from blood. The origin of the receptors is a man younger than 30 in good health.

V and J are TRBV11-2 and TRBJ2-1; the match to TRBD1 covers 7 bases. Germline trimming cut 5 bases from V and 6 bases from J; bases unmatched to any gene: 4. The germline gives CDR1 SGHAT, CDR2 FQNNGV. This CDR3 is built from 13 residues. DNA of the CDR3: TGTGCCAGCAGCCAGACAGGGTTCAATGAGCAGTTCTTC. Translating gives CASSQTGFNEQFF.

J is TRBJ1-3 and V is TRBV11-3, with D possibly TRBD1 on 5 matching bases. The CDR3 has 15 amino acids. Germline CDR1 SGHNT, CDR2 YENEEA. V lost 0 bases to trimming and J lost 7 bases, with 13 bases between them. DNA of the CDR3: TGTGCCAGCAGCTTAGACCGGGACGGTGATAACACCATATATTTT. Translation gives CASSLDRDGDNTIYF.

The J gene is TRBJ2-7, the V gene TRBV4-1, with TRBD2 as a possible D gene (6 bases). Germline CDR1 and CDR2: MGHRA and YSYEKL. V was pared by 4 bases and J by 3 bases, with 16 bases between. The CDR3 sequence is 15 residues long. The CDR3 spells CASSPTPSGVYEQYF. In DNA, the CDR3 is TGCGCCAGCAGCCCCACCCCTTCGGGGGTCTACGAGCAGTACTTC.

This clone was found once. The chain combines TRBV5-1 with TRBJ2-1; D possibly matches TRBD1 or TRBD2 (5 bases each). Germline V gene lookup returns CDR1 SGHRS and CDR2 YFSETQ. The V end lost 6 bases, the J end lost 9 bases, and 13 bases lay between the germline ends. CDR3 length equals 12 residues. The CDR3 region has the DNA TGCGCCAGCAACGACGGGGCCGGTGAGCAGTTCTTC. It is translated as CASNDGAGEQFF.

As concerns this clone: Additional DNA sequences in this sample encode the identical CDR3. This chain joins TRBV5-1 and TRBJ2-5; 7 nucleotides match TRBD2. Unmatched junction bases numbered 3, after V lost 2 bases and J lost 5 bases. The CDR3 consists of 13 residues. From germline, CDR1 is SGHRS and CDR2 YFSETQ. The CDR3 coding sequence is TGCGCCAGCAGCTTTCGGGGAGGGGAGACCCAGTACTTC. Translation: CASSFRGGETQYF.

The chain couples TRBV23-1 to TRBJ2-7; 10 bases agree with TRBD1. TRBV23-1 is marked as an open reading frame, function uncertain. CDR3 length equals 15 residues. The V segment lost 7 bases and the J segment 0 bases; nucleotides outside the gene matches: 6. The CDR3 spells CASNRDRGLSYEQYF. DNA of the CDR3: TGCGCCAGCAACCGGGACAGGGGACTCTCCTACGAGCAGTACTTC.

The V call is TRBV4-3, the J call TRBJ2-3; D uncertain. Trimming shortened V by 3 bases and J by 2 bases, and 18 bases separated the two germline ends. Germline CDR1 is LGHNA and CDR2 is YSLEER. The CDR3 totals 17 residues. Here the CDR3 DNA reads TGCGCCAGCAGCCAGGACCAAGGAGCGCCCCTCACAGATACGCAGTATTTT. Amino acid sequence: CASSQDQGAPLTDTQYF.

This rearrangement joins TRBV9 to TRBJ2-5, with D maybe TRBD2 (5 bases). V was shortened by 8 bases and J by 1 base, with 18 bases between the two germline ends. The CDR3 consists of 15 residues. From germline, CDR1 is SGDLS and CDR2 YYNGEE. The CDR3 DNA reads as TGTGCCAGTAATACCGGAGGACTCGGCCAAGAGACCCAGTACTTC. Its protein product is CASNTGGLGQETQYF.

This chain links TRBV4-3 with TRBJ2-2; D not resolved. V was cut by 1 base and J by 1 base, with 13 bases left in between. Germline CDR1 and CDR2: LGHNA and YSLEER. The CDR3 loop spans 17 amino acids. The CDR3 sequence is CASSQVGWWLNTGELFF. The CDR3 DNA is TGCGCCAGCAGCCAAGTCGGGTGGTGGTTGAACACCGGGGAGCTGTTTTTT.

This sequence joins TRBV12-5 and TRBJ1-1; 7 bases fit TRBD1. The V gene's germline CDR1 is LGHNT and CDR2 FRNRAP. The J segment lost 8 bases and the V segment lost 6 bases, leaving 9 bases of the junction unmatched. The CDR3 is 13 amino acids. The CDR3 coding sequence is TGTGCTAGTGGCCTCGACAGGGCAAGCGAAGCTTTCTTT. Protein product: CASGLDRASEAFF.

This chain connects TRBV5-5 to TRBJ2-7; D might be TRBD1 (6 bases). The CDR3 totals 14 residues. Between the trimmed V and J ends, which lost 7 bases and 4 bases, there was a span of 18 bases. The germline V gene has CDR1 SGHKS and CDR2 YYEKEE (reference sequence). In nucleotides, the CDR3 is TGTGCCAGCTACTCCGGGGACAACCCTTACGAGCAGTACTTC. Encoded protein: CASYSGDNPYEQYF.

The chain joins TRBV5-1 to TRBJ1-1; 7 bases align to TRBD1. Germline V gene data show CDR1 as SGHRS and CDR2 as YFSETQ. The CDR3 runs to 14 residues. After removal of 2 bases from V and 5 bases from J, the junction contained 6 bases not matched to a gene. Written as DNA, the CDR3 is TGCGCCAGCAGCTTAAGGGGGCACCCAACTGAAGCTTTCTTT. Amino acid sequence: CASSLRGHPTEAFF. The full variable domain, rest sourced from reference TRBV5-1 and TRBJ1-1, is KAGVTQTPRYLIKTRGQQVTLSCSPISGHRSVSWYQQTPGQGLQFLFEYFSETQRNKGNFPGRFSGRQFSNSRSEMNVSTLELGDSALYLCASSLRGHPTEAFFGQGTRLTVV.

The sample holds a few counts of this clone. V and J are TRBV6-1 and TRBJ1-6, with 7 bases fitting TRBD1. The ends lost 3 bases at V and 0 bases at J; junction bases unmatched: 8. CDR1 and CDR2 from the germline V gene are MNHNS and SASEGT. The length of the CDR3 is 18 residues. For the CDR3, the DNA is TGTGCCAGCAGTGACTGGACAGGCCCCTACTCCTATAATTCACCCCTCCACTTT. Its protein product is CASSDWTGPYSYNSPLHF.